Following are 24 T cell receptor beta chains from one sample sequenced in a study of beta chain features in type 1 diabetes. Expressed TCRB transcripts were sequenced after all isolated RNA was converted to cDNA. Some clones are missing from TCRdb's copy, which holds only in-frame ones; the method was immunoSEQ multiplex PCR. The sample lists about 620,000 clones, around a sixth occurring once. Material for sequencing was naive CD4+ T cells from blood. All receptors come from a man between 18 and 29 years old in good health.

This sequence joins TRBV19 and TRBJ2-6; 7 nucleotides line up with TRBD1. The CDR3 totals 18 residues. Trimming cost V 3 bases and J 0 bases; bases outside gene matches: 8. Germline-derived CDR1 and CDR2 are LNHDA and SQIVND (reference sequence). CDR3 in amino acids: CASSIAGTAFSGANVLTF. The DNA for the CDR3 is TGTGCCAGTAGTATCGCCGGGACAGCCTTCTCTGGGGCCAACGTCCTGACTTTC. Using reference TRBV19 and TRBJ2-6 for the parts outside the CDR3, the full variable domain is DGGITQSPKYLFRKEGQNVTLSCEQNLNHDAMYWYRQDPGQGLRLIYYSQIVNDFQKGDIAEGYSVSREKKESFPLTVTSAQKNPTAFYLCASSIAGTAFSGANVLTFGAGSRLTVL.

This clone showed up just a few times. The DNA of the CDR3 is TGTGCCAGCAGGGGACTAGCGGGAGGTTCCTACGAGCAGTACTTC. This encodes CASRGLAGGSYEQYF. This chain connects TRBV6-6 to TRBJ2-7; 15 bases match TRBD2. Germline assignment: CDR1 MNHNY and CDR2 SVGAGI (reference sequence). The CDR3 runs 15 residues. With V trimmed by 6 bases and J by 1 base, 1 base remained unmatched.

CDR3 coding DNA: TGTGCCAGCAGCTTGGTGGGAGAGGGAGCTTTCTTT. This gives the protein CASSLVGEGAFF. The chain combines TRBV5-4 with TRBJ1-1; D is unclear. Trimming removed 0 bases from V and 10 bases from J, with 10 bases in between. The CDR3 length is 12 residues. From germline, CDR1 is SGHNT and CDR2 YYREEE (reference sequence).

J is TRBJ2-5 and V is TRBV7-9; D is unclear. V was trimmed by 4 bases and J by 0 bases, leaving 12 bases between them. This CDR3 comprises 15 residues. The germline V gene encodes CDR1 SEHNR and CDR2 FQNEAQ (reference sequence). CDR3 sequence reads: CASSSVKHHQETQYF. The CDR3 DNA follows: TGTGCCAGCAGCTCGGTAAAACACCACCAAGAGACCCAGTACTTC.

The gene calls are TRBV5-4 and TRBJ1-4; 7 nucleotides agree with TRBD1. This CDR3 contains 14 residues. Losses at the gene ends were 6 bases for V and 3 bases for J; bases not matched to a gene: 5. Germline assignment: CDR1 SGHNT and CDR2 YYREEE (reference sequence). CDR3 loop: CASTRQGPNEKLFF. DNA of the CDR3: TGTGCCAGCACTCGACAGGGACCTAATGAAAAACTGTTTTTT. The full variable domain, completed using reference TRBV5-4 and TRBJ1-4, is ETGVTQSPTHLIKTRGQQVTLRCSSQSGHNTVSWYQQALGQGPQFIFQYYREEENGRGNFPPRFSGLQFPNYSSELNVNALELDDSALYLCASTRQGPNEKLFFGSGTQLSVL.

This clone appeared a few times. CDR3 protein: CASRILAGGAGEQFF. CDR3 coding DNA: TGTGCCAGTAGAATACTAGCGGGGGGGGCTGGTGAGCAGTTCTTC. V is TRBV19 and J is TRBJ2-1; 13 nucleotides line up with TRBD2. Germline CDR1 LNHDA, CDR2 SQIVND (reference sequence). J was trimmed by 9 bases and V by 6 bases; bases with no gene match: 8. This CDR3 spans 15 amino acids. Full variable domain (outside the CDR3, taken from reference TRBV19 and TRBJ2-1): DGGITQSPKYLFRKEGQNVTLSCEQNLNHDAMYWYRQDPGQGLRLIYYSQIVNDFQKGDIAEGYSVSREKKESFPLTVTSAQKNPTAFYLCASRILAGGAGEQFFGPGTRLTVL.

The chain uses TRBV7-2 and TRBJ1-6, with TRBD1 as a possible D gene (5 bases). V was cut by 2 bases and J by 6 bases, with 11 bases left in between. This CDR3 has 15 residues. Germline V gene lookup returns CDR1 SGHTA and CDR2 FQGNSA. CDR3 loop: CASSLPGAANSPLHF. The CDR3, as DNA: TGTGCCAGCAGCTTACCCGGGGCTGCTAATTCACCCCTCCACTTT.

In its sample, this clone was seen a few times. The chain is built from TRBV5-1 and TRBJ2-1, with D possibly TRBD1 on 5 matching bases. V shed 4 bases and J shed 5 bases, with 13 bases lying between them. There are 14 residues in the CDR3. Germline loops: CDR1 SGHRS, CDR2 YFSETQ. CDR3 residues: CASSIQTGNNEQFF. The CDR3 DNA reads TGCGCCAGCAGCATACAAACAGGTAACAATGAGCAGTTCTTC. Filled out from reference TRBV5-1 and TRBJ2-1, the complete variable domain reads KAGVTQTPRYLIKTRGQQVTLSCSPISGHRSVSWYQQTPGQGLQFLFEYFSETQRNKGNFPGRFSGRQFSNSRSEMNVSTLELGDSALYLCASSIQTGNNEQFFGPGTRLTVL.

This chain connects TRBV11-2 to TRBJ2-3; TRBD2 matches 13 bases. J gave up 0 bases and V 5 bases, and 8 bases lay outside the gene matches. CDR1 is SGHAT and CDR2 is FQNNGV in the germline V gene. This CDR3 is built from 18 residues. The CDR3 region has the DNA TGTGCCAGCAGCCGGACTAGCGGGAGTGGGGCTAGCACAGATACGCAGTATTTT. Its translation: CASSRTSGSGASTDTQYF.

The chain is built from TRBV10-3 and TRBJ1-1; D not resolved. CDR1 is ENHRY, CDR2 SYGVKD, per germline. Trimming took 8 bases from V and 3 from J, leaving 16 bases between them. This CDR3 has 14 residues. The CDR3: CAIGQTGKDTEAFF. CDR3 bases: TGTGCCATCGGCCAAACCGGGAAGGACACTGAAGCTTTCTTT.

This clone was seen a few times. CDR3 coding DNA: TGCGCCAGCAGCTTGAACAGGGGAGCAGATACGCAGTATTTT. It yields the protein CASSLNRGADTQYF. The rearrangement links TRBV5-1 to TRBJ2-3; 7 bases match TRBD1. The junction had 3 bases not matched to a gene; V was cut back by 1 base and J by 4 bases. Germline V gene data show CDR1 as SGHRS and CDR2 as YFSETQ. There are 14 residues in the CDR3.

This sequence joins TRBV7-2 and TRBJ2-5; either TRBD1 or TRBD2 may supply D (6 bases each). V dropped 5 bases and J dropped 4 bases, with 14 bases sitting between them. The CDR3 consists of 14 residues. Germline CDR1 is SGHTA and CDR2 is FQGNSA. CDR3 sequence: CASSPGGTSETQYF. The CDR3 bases are TGTGCCAGCAGCCCCGGGGGCACCTCAGAGACCCAGTACTTC.

The rearrangement links TRBV5-1 to TRBJ2-3; 10 bases align to TRBD2. The junction had 7 bases not matched to a gene; V was cut back by 4 bases and J by 2 bases. This CDR3 has 16 residues. Germline CDR1 is SGHRS and CDR2 is YFSETQ. Here the CDR3 reads CASSASSGGYTDTQYF. The CDR3 DNA is TGCGCCAGCAGCGCATCTAGCGGGGGATACACAGATACGCAGTATTTT.

A few counts support this clone. The chain carries TRBV14 and TRBJ2-5; D possibly uses TRBD1 or TRBD2 (5 bases each). Germline CDR1 and CDR2: SGHDN and FVKESK. Trimming pared 4 bases from V and 1 base from J, leaving 13 bases between. The CDR3 length is 15 residues. The CDR3 nucleotides read TGTGCCAGCAGCCGTGGGGGAAGTCGCCAAGAGACCCAGTACTTC. Translated, it gives CASSRGGSRQETQYF.

Points on this clone: Other DNA sequences in this specimen translate into the identical CDR3. The rearrangement links TRBV9 to TRBJ1-5; 7 positions agree with TRBD1. V lost 4 bases and J lost 2; bases outside the gene matches: 3. This CDR3 region has 14 residues. Germline V lookup: CDR1 SGDLS, CDR2 YYNGEE. The CDR3 region is CASSSDRGNQPQHF. CDR3 nucleotide sequence: TGTGCCAGCAGCTCAGACAGGGGCAATCAGCCCCAGCATTTT.

The chain has TRBV7-2 and TRBJ1-5; unclear D gene. This CDR3 has 18 amino acids. V was shortened by 3 bases and J by 0 bases, with 18 bases between the two germline ends. Germline V CDR1 and CDR2: SGHTA, FQGNSA. CDR3 sequence: CASSFGLEGGYSNQPQHF. Written as DNA, the CDR3 is TGTGCCAGCAGCTTCGGGTTAGAGGGCGGCTATAGCAATCAGCCCCAGCATTTT.

There are a few counts of this clone. This chain links TRBV30 with TRBJ2-3; TRBD2 might be the D (5 bases). CDR1 and CDR2 (germline): GTSNPN, SVGIG (reference sequence). V dropped 0 bases and J dropped 0 bases, with 7 bases sitting between them. The CDR3 has 14 residues. The CDR3 sequence is CAWSVEASTDTQYF. DNA for the CDR3: TGTGCCTGGAGTGTGGAGGCTAGCACAGATACGCAGTATTTT. The full variable domain, with the rest looked up from reference TRBV30 and TRBJ2-3, is SQTIHQWPATLVQPVGSPLSLECTVEGTSNPNLYWYRQAAGRGLQLLFYSVGIGQISSEVPQNLSASRPQDRQFILSSKKLLLSDSGFYLCAWSVEASTDTQYFGPGTRLTVL.

This chain uses TRBV15 with TRBJ1-1; the D gene is possibly TRBD1 (5 bases). V gave up 2 bases and J gave up 5 bases, with 12 bases separating them. This CDR3 region has 14 residues. Germline assignment: CDR1 LNHNV and CDR2 YYDKDF (reference sequence). Here the CDR3 DNA reads TGTGCCACCAGCAGACGATCCTGGGGGACTGAAGCTTTCTTT. Encoded protein: CATSRRSWGTEAFF.

This clone appeared a few times. The V call is TRBV27, the J call TRBJ1-5; D is ambiguous. Trimming took 2 bases from V and 3 from J, leaving 11 bases between them. Germline V CDR1 and CDR2: MNHEY, SMNVEV (reference sequence). The CDR3 totals 15 residues. In DNA form, the CDR3 reads TGTGCCAGCAGTTTAACCCTTTCTGCCAATCAGCCCCAGCATTTT. Its translation is CASSLTLSANQPQHF.

The V call is TRBV28, the J call TRBJ2-7; 8 nucleotides agree with TRBD1. Germline CDR1 and CDR2: MDHEN and SYDVKM. CDR3 length: 14 amino acids. V shed 10 bases and J 3 bases; nucleotides not matched to a gene: 11. CDR3 bases: TGTGCCACCCTATATGGGGACAGGTACTACGAGCAGTACTTC. This codes for CATLYGDRYYEQYF. Variable domain in full (rest from reference TRBV28 and TRBJ2-7): DVKVTQSSRYLVKRTGEKVFLECVQDMDHENMFWYRQDPGLGLRLIYFSYDVKMKEKGDIPEGYSVSREKKERFSLILESASTNQTSMYLCATLYGDRYYEQYFGPGTRLTVT.

The chain has TRBV6-1 and TRBJ2-5, with TRBD2 identical over 14 bases. Per the germline V gene, CDR1 is MNHNS and CDR2 is SASEGT. Germline trimming cut 2 bases from V and 3 bases from J; bases unmatched to any gene: 11. The CDR3 totals 19 residues. CDR3 loop: CASSESRLAGGPREETQYF. For the CDR3, the DNA is TGTGCCAGCAGTGAATCCCGACTAGCGGGAGGGCCGAGGGAAGAGACCCAGTACTTC.

The genes are TRBV7-2 and TRBJ1-5, with no clear D. Between the trimmed V and J ends, which lost 5 bases and 4 bases, there was a span of 9 bases. CDR3 size: 13 residues. Germline CDR1 is SGHTA and CDR2 is FQGNSA. Written as DNA, the CDR3 is TGTGCCAGCAGCCCCGGGCAGAATCAGCCCCAGCATTTT. Its protein product is CASSPGQNQPQHF. Looking up the rest from reference TRBV7-2 and TRBJ1-5 gives the full variable domain: GAGVSQSPSNKVTEKGKDVELRCDPISGHTALYWYRQSLGQGLEFLIYFQGNSAPDKSGLPSDRFSAERTGGSVSTLTIQRTQQEDSAVYLCASSPGQNQPQHFGDGTRLSIL.

This clone was observed a handful of times. The DNA for the CDR3 is TGTGCCAGCAGCGCCTCCCGACAGGGGTGGACAGATACGCAGTATTTT. Amino acid sequence: CASSASRQGWTDTQYF. This chain connects TRBV9 to TRBJ2-3, with 8 bases fitting TRBD1. The CDR3 is made up of 16 amino acids. With 3 bases clipped from V and 3 bases from J, the junction kept 9 bases outside the gene matches. Looked up from germline, CDR1 is SGDLS and CDR2 is YYNGEE.

The rearrangement uses TRBV6-5 and TRBJ2-7, with D perhaps TRBD1 (6 bases). The ends were cut back, 6 bases at V and 8 bases at J, with 14 bases in the middle. The CDR3 has 12 amino acids. Per germline, CDR1 MNHEY and CDR2 SVGAGI. CDR3 DNA sequence: TGTGCCAGCAGATCGACCACAGGGCAGCAGTACTTC. It yields the protein CASRSTTGQQYF.